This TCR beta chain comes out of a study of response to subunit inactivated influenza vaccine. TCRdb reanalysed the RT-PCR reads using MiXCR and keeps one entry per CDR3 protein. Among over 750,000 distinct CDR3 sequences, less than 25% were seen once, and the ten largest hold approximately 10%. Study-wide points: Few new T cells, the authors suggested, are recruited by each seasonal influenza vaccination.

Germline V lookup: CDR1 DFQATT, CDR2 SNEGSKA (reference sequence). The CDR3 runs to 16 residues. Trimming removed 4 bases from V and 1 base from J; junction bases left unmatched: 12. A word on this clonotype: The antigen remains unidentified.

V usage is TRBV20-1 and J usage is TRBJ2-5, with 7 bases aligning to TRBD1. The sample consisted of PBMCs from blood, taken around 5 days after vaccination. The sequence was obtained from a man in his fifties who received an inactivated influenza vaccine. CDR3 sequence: CSAKDRTGTIQETQYF. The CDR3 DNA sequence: TGCAGTGCTAAGGACCGGACAGGAACGATCCAAGAGACCCAGTACTTC.